This TCR beta chain stems from a study of T cells in women clearing cervical HPV infection. Concerning this clone: Its antigen is still unknown. From the germline J gene comes the end of the CDR3, since the read stops 3 residues before it.

Study-wide results and caveats: TRBV6-7 abundance was lower in cases than controls (roughly 0.12% versus 0.15%). CIN3+ cases had significantly higher TCR repertoire richness than controls, but evenness did not differ. A classifier using richness and V gene abundances reached an AUC of about 0.83.

Germline assignment: CDR1 LNHDA and CDR2 SQIVND (reference sequence). V shed 6 bases and J shed 8 bases, with 8 bases lying between them. The CDR3 is made up of 11 amino acids. Assay used: immunoSEQ multiplex PCR; TCRdb lists only in-frame clones, some missing. Recorded for this sample: about 27,000 clones. This chain uses TRBV19 with TRBJ2-1; D is unclear. The receptor was isolated from a woman between 18 and 70 years old with a cervical HPV16 infection that either progressed to CIN3+ or cleared (not recorded which). The specimen was blood buffy coat. CDR3 loop: CASRDWDEQFF. The CDR3 bases that were read are TGTGCCAGTAGAGACTGGGATGAG.